The clone carrying this T cell receptor (beta chain) appeared a single time. Its antigen remains unknown. These data come from a study of graft-versus-host responses after intestinal transplantation. In the study overall: Anti-thymocyte globulin induction, then tacrolimus and steroids for around three years, went to all recipients. Findings and limits, study-wide: An association linked early post-transplant HvG declines with peak circulating GvH clone levels. Within allografts, high graft-versus-host to host-versus-graft clonal ratios were seen among patients with graft-donor T cell macrochimerism. Some GvH clones were seen earlier in gut or blood, suggesting intestinal origin.

The CDR3 spans 15 residues. Trimming removed 4 bases at V and 0 bases at J, with 13 bases between. CDR1 and CDR2 (germline): LGHNA, YSLEER. Profiling relied on immunoSEQ multiplex PCR, and the TCRdb table lists in-frame clones only, not all of them. The table has around 120,000 clones, around 95% seen once. This clonotype originated in a human donor who received an intestinal transplant. The chain has TRBV4-3 and TRBJ2-7; D is unresolved. Specimen: unstimulated CD8+ T cells sorted from spleen or lymph node cells, collected before intestinal transplant. CDR3 protein: CASSRTLRSSYEQYF. As DNA, the CDR3 is TGCGCCAGCAGCCGTACTTTAAGGAGCTCCTACGAGCAGTACTTC.